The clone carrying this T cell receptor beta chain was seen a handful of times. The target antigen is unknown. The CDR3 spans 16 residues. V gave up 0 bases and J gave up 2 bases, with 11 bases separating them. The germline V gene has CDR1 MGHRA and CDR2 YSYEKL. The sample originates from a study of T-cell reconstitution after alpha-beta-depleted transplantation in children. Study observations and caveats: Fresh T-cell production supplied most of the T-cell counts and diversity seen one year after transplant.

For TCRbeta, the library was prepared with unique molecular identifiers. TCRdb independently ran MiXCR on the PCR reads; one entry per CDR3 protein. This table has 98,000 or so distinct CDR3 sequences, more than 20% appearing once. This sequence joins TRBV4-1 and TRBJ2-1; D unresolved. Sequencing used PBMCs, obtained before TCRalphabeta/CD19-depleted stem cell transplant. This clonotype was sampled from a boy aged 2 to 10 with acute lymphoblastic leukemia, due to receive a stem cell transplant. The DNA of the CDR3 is TGCGCCAGCAGCCAAGAAAGGAACCAGGCCTACAATGAGCAGTTCTTC. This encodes CASSQERNQAYNEQFF.